The next 32 T cell receptor beta chains were all read from a single sample in a study of vaccination effects on CD4 cells after COVID-19. What these receptors recognize is not known. The repertoire was sequenced with immunoSEQ multiplex PCR; TCRdb's copy has only in-frame clones and lacks some. Of about 34,000 clones listed, around 73% are singletons. Using viral peptide pools, the ViraFEST assay grew out antigen-specific CD4+ T cells prior to sequencing. Culture lasted around eleven days before CD4+ T cell isolation. Recipients of the vaccine had no prior SARS-CoV-2 infection and negative nucleocapsid antibodies. The sample was CD4+ T cells from PBMCs cultured with HCoV-OC43 spike peptides, taken before COVID-19 vaccination. Subset denoted: HCoV-OC43 spike overlapping peptide pool stimulation. Every receptor here comes from a human donor who received a COVID-19 vaccine.

V is TRBV27 and J is TRBJ1-1, with D perhaps matching TRBD1 (5 bases). V was clipped by 3 bases and J by 0 bases, with 8 bases between them. This CDR3 has 14 residues. Germline loops: CDR1 MNHEY, CDR2 SMNVEV (reference sequence). The CDR3 reads CASSFGTMNTEAFF. The CDR3 nucleotides read TGTGCCAGCAGTTTCGGGACTATGAACACTGAAGCTTTCTTT.

This chain connects TRBV5-1 to TRBJ2-2, with TRBD1 matching over 8 bases. The CDR3 contains 18 residues. V lost 4 bases, J lost 5 bases, and 16 bases stayed unmatched. CDR1 and CDR2 (germline): SGHRS, YFSETQ. DNA of the CDR3: TGCGCCAGCAGCCTAACGATTGCGCGGGACAGGAAAACCGGGGAGCTGTTTTTT. This sequence encodes CASSLTIARDRKTGELFF.

The chain uses TRBV4-2 and TRBJ2-1; D ambiguous. The CDR3 has 12 amino acids. Trimming left V 0 bases short and J 9 bases short, with 6 bases between. CDR1 LGHNA and CDR2 YNFKEQ come from the germline V gene. The CDR3 DNA reads TGTGCCAGCAGCCAAGATATTAGTGAGCAGTTCTTC. Translating it yields CASSQDISEQFF.

V is TRBV6-5 and J is TRBJ2-7, with D possibly TRBD1 on 6 matching bases. V was pared by 5 bases and J by 3 bases, with 11 bases between. The CDR3 has 13 amino acids. The germline CDR1 and CDR2 sequences are MNHEY and SVGAGI. The CDR3 nucleotides read TGTGCCAGCAGTCAGGGACAACACTACGAGCAGTACTTC. This gives the protein CASSQGQHYEQYF.

The chain combines TRBV7-9 with TRBJ2-7; 8 bases are shared with TRBD1. CDR3 size: 15 residues. V dropped 2 bases and J dropped 4; count of bases not matched to a gene: 7. Germline V gene data show CDR1 as SEHNR and CDR2 as FQNEAQ (reference sequence). The CDR3 region is CASSLQGAKGYEQYF. The CDR3 region has the DNA TGTGCCAGCAGCTTACAGGGGGCAAAAGGGTACGAGCAGTACTTC.

This chain uses TRBV24-1 with TRBJ2-1; 7 bases agree with TRBD2. The V gene end was trimmed by 3 bases and the J gene end by 4 bases; junction bases not matched to a gene: 5. Germline CDR1 is KGHDR and CDR2 is SFDVKD. This CDR3 is built from 15 residues. This chain's CDR3 is CATSDTSGVYNEQFF. In DNA, the CDR3 is TGTGCCACCAGTGATACCAGCGGGGTGTACAATGAGCAGTTCTTC.

The chain employs TRBV5-6 and TRBJ1-1; D is unclear. This CDR3 has 14 residues. The V gene's germline CDR1 is SGHDT and CDR2 YYEEEE. With 0 bases removed from V and 0 bases from J, the gap between germline ends came to 6 bases. CDR3 sequence (DNA): TGTGCCAGCAGCTTGGAGCTCTTGAACACTGAAGCTTTCTTT. This encodes CASSLELLNTEAFF.

The CDR3 DNA sequence: TGTGCCAGCAGCTCTAGGTCCGGGGGCCTCTCCTACGAGCAGTACTTC. Protein product: CASSSRSGGLSYEQYF. V and J are TRBV28 and TRBJ2-7; TRBD1 or TRBD2 may be the D gene (6 bases each). The CDR3 runs 16 residues. Germline loops: CDR1 MDHEN, CDR2 SYDVKM. The germline V and J ends were trimmed by 6 bases and 0 bases, with 18 bases remaining between them.

V gene TRBV5-4 combines with J gene TRBJ2-3; perhaps TRBD1 as D (6 bases). The germline V gene encodes CDR1 SGHNT and CDR2 YYREEE (reference sequence). The CDR3 is made up of 13 amino acids. Deletions cut 4 bases from V and 4 bases from J, with 10 bases between. The CDR3 nucleotides are TGTGCCAGCAGCCTGACAGGATCAGATACGCAGTATTTT. Its protein product is CASSLTGSDTQYF.

This chain joins TRBV15 and TRBJ2-7; TRBD1 might be the D (7 bases). The V end lost 5 bases, the J end lost 2 bases, and 16 bases lay between the germline ends. The germline CDR1 and CDR2 sequences are LNHNV and YYDKDF (reference sequence). This CDR3 has 15 residues. CDR3 amino acids: CATSWEQGTPYEQYF. DNA for the CDR3: TGTGCCACCAGCTGGGAACAGGGGACTCCCTACGAGCAGTACTTC.

This chain links TRBV4-1 with TRBJ2-5; 9 bases align to TRBD1. CDR3 length: 16 residues. V gave up 2 bases and J gave up 3 bases; unmatched junction bases: 7. Germline CDR1 MGHRA, CDR2 YSYEKL. The CDR3, as DNA: TGCGCCAGCAGCCAACCCCCGGGACAGGGAAAAGAGACCCAGTACTTC. Amino acid sequence: CASSQPPGQGKETQYF.

This rearrangement joins TRBV4-2 to TRBJ2-5; perhaps TRBD1 as D (5 bases). This CDR3 contains 15 residues. Between the trimmed V and J ends, which lost 4 bases and 5 bases, there was a span of 17 bases. Germline-derived CDR1 and CDR2 are LGHNA and YNFKEQ. This CDR3 reads CASSRNQGNKETQYF. In nucleotides, the CDR3 is TGTGCCAGCAGCCGTAATCAGGGTAATAAGGAGACCCAGTACTTC.

This clone occurred a few times. The chain couples TRBV7-8 to TRBJ1-3; TRBD1 agrees at 9 bases. The CDR3 is 13 amino acids. From germline, CDR1 is SGHVS and CDR2 FQNEAQ. V lost 8 bases and J lost 7; bases outside the gene matches: 6. DNA for the CDR3: TGTGCCAGCTCTCGGGACAGGGCTAACACCATATATTTT. Translation gives CASSRDRANTIYF. Full variable domain (remainder filled in from reference TRBV7-8 and TRBJ1-3): GAGVSQSPRYKVAKRGQDVALRCDPISGHVSLFWYQQALGQGPEFLTYFQNEAQLDKSGLPSDRFFAERPEGSVSTLKIQRTQQEDSAVYLCASSRDRANTIYFGEGSWLTVV.

This chain connects TRBV2 to TRBJ2-2, with D tentatively TRBD2 (6 bases). The CDR3 contains 15 residues. V was trimmed by 2 bases and J by 2 bases, leaving 9 bases between them. Germline loops: CDR1 SNHLY, CDR2 FYNNEI. The CDR3 DNA reads TGTGCCAGCAGTGAACTAGCGAGTAACACCGGGGAGCTGTTTTTT. This translates into CASSELASNTGELFF.

The chain joins TRBV5-5 to TRBJ2-5; D is possibly TRBD1 (6 bases). The length of the CDR3 is 14 residues. The V end was cut by 0 bases, the J end by 5 bases, with 11 bases between. Germline V CDR1 and CDR2: SGHKS, YYEKEE (reference sequence). This CDR3 is CASSLGAGVETQYF. CDR3 coding DNA: TGTGCCAGCAGCTTGGGGGCAGGGGTCGAGACCCAGTACTTC.

In this sample, this clone turned up a few times. This rearrangement joins TRBV11-2 to TRBJ1-5; 8 nucleotides match TRBD1. CDR1 and CDR2 from the germline V gene are SGHAT and FQNNGV. This CDR3 is built from 14 residues. V lost 5 bases, J lost 6 bases, and 6 bases stayed unmatched. The CDR3 nucleotides read TGTGCCAGCAGCCAGACAGGGGTGGGTCAGCCCCAGCATTTT. This translates into CASSQTGVGQPQHF.

The chain couples TRBV27 to TRBJ2-7; 7 bases map to TRBD2. V was pared by 6 bases and J by 9 bases, with 11 bases of the junction left unmatched. The CDR3 is 13 residues long. Germline V CDR1 and CDR2: MNHEY, SMNVEV (reference sequence). As DNA, the CDR3 is TGTGCCAGCAGCAGGGATTCGGGGAGGGGGCAGTACTTC. Its protein product is CASSRDSGRGQYF.

The chain links TRBV6-2 or TRBV6-3 to TRBJ2-7; maybe TRBD1 (5 bases). The CDR3 is made up of 15 amino acids. V was pared by 2 bases and J by 3 bases, with 14 bases between. Looked up from germline, CDR1 is MNHEY and CDR2 is SVGEGT. The CDR3 DNA sequence: TGTGCCAGCAGTTACAGTACAGGTTGGGGCTACGAGCAGTACTTC. This gives the protein CASSYSTGWGYEQYF.

The chain links TRBV5-6 to TRBJ1-1; 9 nucleotides line up with TRBD1. V dropped 1 base and J dropped 2; count of bases not matched to a gene: 9. The CDR3 length is 17 residues. CDR1 and CDR2 from the germline V gene are SGHDT and YYEEEE. The CDR3 here is CASSLMRQGGPNTEAFF. As DNA, the CDR3 is TGTGCCAGCAGCTTGATGCGACAGGGGGGACCTAACACTGAAGCTTTCTTT.

The chain joins TRBV13 to TRBJ2-3; tentatively, D is TRBD2 (6 bases). With 6 bases removed from V and 0 bases from J, the gap between germline ends came to 10 bases. The CDR3 contains 14 residues. Germline loops: CDR1 PRHDT, CDR2 FYEKMQ (reference sequence). The CDR3 spells CASRSGTSTDTQYF. In DNA, the CDR3 is TGTGCCAGCAGATCCGGGACTAGCACAGATACGCAGTATTTT.

The CDR3 region is CASSLPRQGSNTGELFF. DNA for the CDR3: TGTGCCAGCAGCTTGCCTCGACAGGGCTCGAACACCGGGGAGCTGTTTTTT. The V call is TRBV5-4, the J call TRBJ2-2; 7 bases line up with TRBD1. This CDR3 spans 17 amino acids. Germline assignment: CDR1 SGHNT and CDR2 YYREEE (reference sequence). With 1 base clipped from V and 0 bases from J, the junction kept 6 bases outside the gene matches.

This clone was counted a few times. The V gene is TRBV5-1, the J gene TRBJ1-1; D is unclear. The CDR3 has 11 amino acids. Germline assignment: CDR1 SGHRS and CDR2 YFSETQ. V was clipped by 4 bases and J by 3 bases, with 4 bases between them. The CDR3 coding sequence is TGCGCCAGCAGCGCGGACACTGAAGCTTTCTTT. Amino acid sequence: CASSADTEAFF.

The chain carries TRBV18 and TRBJ2-7; 7 nucleotides match TRBD1. With 5 bases clipped from V and 7 bases from J, the junction kept 11 bases outside the gene matches. The CDR3 extends over 14 amino acids. The germline V gene encodes CDR1 KGHSH and CDR2 LQKENI. The CDR3 protein is CASSAGTAYSEQYF. Here the CDR3 DNA reads TGTGCCAGCTCAGCCGGGACAGCCTACTCAGAGCAGTACTTC.

J is TRBJ1-2 and V is TRBV2; maybe TRBD1 (6 bases). V lost 2 bases and J 7 bases, leaving 14 bases between the germline ends. CDR3 size: 14 residues. Per germline, CDR1 SNHLY and CDR2 FYNNEI. As DNA, the CDR3 is TGTGCCAGCAGTGAAAGTAGGGGGGCCGGTGGCTACACCTTC. Translating gives CASSESRGAGGYTF.

This clone has more than one count but fewer than ten. Its ends do not fully match the called genes, so a read error is possible. The genes are TRBV6-1 and TRBJ2-3, with TRBD2 matching 7 bases. This CDR3 region has 16 residues. Germline-derived CDR1 and CDR2 are MNHNS and SASEGT. The CDR3 protein is CASREGSGTNTDTQYF. The CDR3 bases are TGTGCCAGCAGGGAAGGCAGCGGGACCAACACAGATACGCAGTATTTT.

The V gene is TRBV6-5, the J gene TRBJ1-1, with D perhaps TRBD1 (6 bases). This CDR3 contains 15 residues. Germline values: CDR1 MNHEY, CDR2 SVGAGI. V was shortened by 6 bases and J by 5 bases, with 19 bases between the two germline ends. CDR3 DNA sequence: TGTGCCAGCAGGACCCGGGACATCGTGGGGACTGAAGCTTTCTTT. The encoded protein is CASRTRDIVGTEAFF.

The chain uses TRBV5-1 and TRBJ2-1; no clear D. V lost 0 bases and J 0 bases, leaving 7 bases between the germline ends. The germline CDR1 and CDR2 sequences are SGHRS and YFSETQ. The CDR3 covers 15 residues. The CDR3 loop reads CASSLAAVSYNEQFF. CDR3 coding DNA: TGCGCCAGCAGCTTGGCGGCAGTCTCCTACAATGAGCAGTTCTTC.

The V call is TRBV9, the J call TRBJ1-1; unclear D gene. V was shortened by 4 bases and J by 2 bases, with 21 bases between the two germline ends. Germline CDR1 is SGDLS and CDR2 is YYNGEE. The CDR3 runs to 17 residues. CDR3 region: CASSRSLAGASNTEAFF. DNA of the CDR3: TGTGCCAGCAGCCGGTCGTTGGCAGGCGCCTCCAACACTGAAGCTTTCTTT.

The V gene is TRBV7-9, the J gene TRBJ2-5; no firm D call. Deletions cut 4 bases from V and 7 bases from J, with 10 bases between. CDR3 length: 12 residues. CDR1 is SEHNR, CDR2 FQNEAQ, per germline (reference sequence). CDR3 coding DNA: TGTGCCAGCAGCTCCCAGGATGTGACCCAGTACTTC. Translated, it gives CASSSQDVTQYF.

The V gene is TRBV7-2, the J gene TRBJ2-7, with 9 bases aligning to TRBD2. CDR1 is SGHTA, CDR2 FQGNSA, per germline. V was clipped by 0 bases and J by 2 bases; unmatched bases: 5. This CDR3 is built from 16 residues. CDR3 sequence reads: CASSLAGSGGAYEQYF. For the CDR3, the DNA is TGTGCCAGCAGCTTAGCCGGTAGCGGGGGAGCCTACGAGCAGTACTTC.

The gene calls are TRBV30 and TRBJ2-7, with TRBD1 identical over 7 bases. Germline CDR1 and CDR2: GTSNPN and SVGIG (reference sequence). CDR3 size: 12 residues. V dropped 5 bases and J dropped 2; count of bases not matched to a gene: 3. The CDR3 nucleotides are TGTGCCTGGGGGGACAGAGCCTACGAGCAGTACTTC. This encodes CAWGDRAYEQYF.

V is TRBV5-1 and J is TRBJ2-2, with TRBD2 matching 12 bases. Germline values: CDR1 SGHRS, CDR2 YFSETQ. This CDR3 contains 16 residues. V shed 6 bases and J 4 bases; nucleotides not matched to a gene: 7. For the CDR3, the DNA is TGCGCCAGCAAAGACCTAGCGGGGGGGACCACCGGGGAGCTGTTTTTT. This translates into CASKDLAGGTTGELFF.